The 25 T cell receptor beta chains below come from one sample, sequenced in a study of T cell responses to AZD1222 COVID-19 vaccine. The repertoire was sequenced with immunoSEQ multiplex PCR; TCRdb's copy has only in-frame clones and lacks some. The data show about 110,000 clones, about 85% seen once. The sequences come from peripheral blood, collected on day 0 of AZD1222 vaccination. These receptors all come from an adult in good health.

V and J are TRBV12-3 or TRBV12-4 and TRBJ1-2; 8 nucleotides align to TRBD1. The CDR3 has 12 residues. V lost 5 bases and J lost 5; bases outside the gene matches: 1. CDR3 nucleotides: TGTGCCAGCAGTAGGACAGGGTATGGCTACACCTTC. The encoded protein is CASSRTGYGYTF.

The chain employs TRBV19 and TRBJ2-4; a weak D match, TRBD2 (6 bases). The ends were cut back, 4 bases at V and 4 bases at J, with 8 bases in the middle. The CDR3 spans 13 residues. The germline CDR1 and CDR2 sequences are LNHDA and SQIVND (reference sequence). The CDR3 DNA sequence: TGTGCCAGTAGTAGGAGGGAGAAAAACATTCAGTACTTC. This encodes CASSRREKNIQYF.

This clone was seen once. V and J are TRBV6-5 and TRBJ1-2; D gene ambiguous. This CDR3 spans 15 amino acids. V lost 2 bases and J lost 6, with 16 bases in between. CDR1 and CDR2 from the germline V gene are MNHEY and SVGAGI. The CDR3 DNA reads as TGTGCCAGCAGTTACGACAACGCGCTAAGTAATGGCTACACCTTC. This translates into CASSYDNALSNGYTF.

This chain links TRBV3-1 (or the pseudogene TRBV3-2) with TRBJ2-7; TRBD1 is a possible D gene (6 bases). Germline CDR1 reads LGHDT; CDR2 reads YNNKEL (reference sequence). Trimming took off 1 base at V and 6 bases at J, with 25 bases between the two ends. This CDR3 comprises 18 residues. In DNA, the CDR3 is TGTGCCAGCAGCCAAGGGTATCTGAGGCAGGGGACGTCGGGCGAGCAGTACTTC. Translating gives CASSQGYLRQGTSGEQYF.

The chain is built from TRBV28 and TRBJ1-2; D not certain. The CDR3 spans 13 residues. Per the germline V gene, CDR1 is MDHEN and CDR2 is SYDVKM. The V gene lost 6 bases and the J gene lost 3 bases, with 11 bases spanning the gap. CDR3 in DNA: TGTGCCAGCAGAGTTCCAGTAGACTATGGCTACACCTTC. Protein: CASRVPVDYGYTF.

V and J are TRBV19 and TRBJ1-5, with D possibly matching TRBD1 (5 bases). Trimming took off 5 bases at V and 4 bases at J, with 15 bases between the two ends. The CDR3 runs to 15 residues. Germline CDR1 LNHDA, CDR2 SQIVND (reference sequence). CDR3 in DNA: TGTGCCAGTAGTCGCAGGGAGGGTCAAAATCAGCCCCAGCATTTT. Residues: CASSRREGQNQPQHF.

This clone was picked up a small number of times. The chain carries TRBV10-1 and TRBJ2-3; D unclear. Trimming cost V 0 bases and J 1 base, with 17 bases left between them. CDR1 WNHNN and CDR2 SYGVQD come from the germline V gene (reference sequence). The CDR3 spans 18 residues. CDR3 sequence: CASSESKYPGPRTDTQYF. Here the CDR3 DNA reads TGCGCCAGCAGTGAGTCGAAGTATCCTGGTCCACGCACAGATACGCAGTATTTT.

The chain carries TRBV7-8 and TRBJ2-7; 7 bases are a match to TRBD2. The CDR3 loop spans 14 amino acids. Germline V gene data show CDR1 as SGHVS and CDR2 as FQNEAQ. Trimming took 4 bases from V and 2 from J; bases not matched to a gene: 5. The CDR3 reads CASSSRSGAYEQYF. DNA for the CDR3: TGTGCCAGCAGCTCCAGGAGCGGGGCCTACGAGCAGTACTTC.

As concerns this clone: A junction end diverges from the germline sequence, so it may reflect a read error. This rearrangement joins TRBV7-7 to TRBJ2-2, with TRBD1 identical over 8 bases. There are 16 residues in the CDR3. CDR1 is SSHAT and CDR2 is FNYEAQ in the germline V gene (reference sequence). This CDR3 is CASSSQQGANTGELFF. CDR3 coding DNA: TGTGCTAGCAGCTCACAACAGGGGGCGAACACCGGGGAGCTGTTTTTT.

This chain joins TRBV12-1 and TRBJ2-2; TRBD1 reflects the table's D call only, with no check against the DNA. TRBV12-1 is a pseudogene segment. CDR3 length: 14 residues. The CDR3 bases are TGTGCCAGCAGCTTTGAAGGTAGGGGCGGGGAGCTGTTTTTT. It yields the protein CASSFEGRGGELFF.

The chain is built from TRBV19 and TRBJ2-2; D is ambiguous. In germline, CDR1 is LNHDA, CDR2 SQIVND (reference sequence). V lost 10 bases and J lost 5, with 8 bases in between. The CDR3 extends over 11 amino acids. The CDR3 sequence is CATEKTGELFF. CDR3 DNA: TGTGCCACCGAGAAAACCGGGGAGCTGTTTTTT.

The rearrangement uses TRBV2 and TRBJ2-6; TRBD1 or TRBD2 may be the D gene (5 bases each). This CDR3 is built from 16 residues. The germline V gene encodes CDR1 SNHLY and CDR2 FYNNEI. V shed 6 bases and J shed 0 bases, with 12 bases lying between them. The CDR3 protein is CASRRGTDSGANVLTF. Written as DNA, the CDR3 is TGTGCCAGCAGGAGAGGGACGGACTCTGGGGCCAACGTCCTGACTTTC.

This clone was observed once. V and J are TRBV19 and TRBJ2-2; TRBD2 matches at 10 bases. With V trimmed by 4 bases and J by 0 bases, 8 bases remained unmatched. Germline CDR1 and CDR2: LNHDA and SQIVND (reference sequence). CDR3 length: 18 amino acids. CDR3 sequence reads: CASSTWTSGLANTGELFF. CDR3 coding DNA: TGTGCCAGTAGTACGTGGACTAGCGGTCTCGCGAACACCGGGGAGCTGTTTTTT.

This rearrangement joins TRBV9 to TRBJ1-3; 10 bases fit TRBD1. The V gene end was trimmed by 0 bases and the J gene end by 2 bases; junction bases not matched to a gene: 8. Germline V lookup: CDR1 SGDLS, CDR2 YYNGEE. The CDR3 consists of 18 residues. As DNA, the CDR3 is TGTGCCAGCAGCGTAGCTATGGGGACAGGGGCGACTGGAAACACCATATATTTT. The encoded protein is CASSVAMGTGATGNTIYF.

This clone was counted a single time. The sample has other DNA sequences that encode this CDR3 too. CDR3 sequence: CASSIQGTDTQYF. In DNA form, the CDR3 reads TGTGCCAGTAGTATTCAGGGGACAGATACGCAGTATTTT. The chain employs TRBV19 and TRBJ2-3; tentatively, D is TRBD1 (6 bases). Trimming pared 3 bases from V and 3 bases from J, leaving 7 bases between. The CDR3 consists of 13 residues. Germline CDR1 is LNHDA and CDR2 is SQIVND (reference sequence).

This sequence joins TRBV4-1 and TRBJ1-4, with no clear D. Germline V gene lookup returns CDR1 MGHRA and CDR2 YSYEKL. Trimming took 0 bases from V and 1 from J, leaving 15 bases between them. The CDR3 extends over 18 amino acids. The CDR3 spells CASSQEVTRSGTNEKLFF. Written as DNA, the CDR3 is TGCGCCAGCAGCCAAGAAGTCACGCGGTCTGGAACTAATGAAAAACTGTTTTTT.

The chain's CDR3 is CASSYVGGNTDTQYF. The DNA for the CDR3 is TGTGCCAGCAGTTATGTGGGGGGCAACACAGATACGCAGTATTTT. V is TRBV6-5 and J is TRBJ2-3; D might be TRBD1 or TRBD2, each matching 6 bases. This CDR3 is built from 15 residues. Per germline, CDR1 MNHEY and CDR2 SVGAGI. Trimming took 3 bases from V and 2 from J, leaving 12 bases between them.

J is TRBJ2-1 and V is TRBV7-2, with TRBD2 matching over 7 bases. Germline CDR1 is SGHTA and CDR2 is FQGNSA. The CDR3 totals 13 residues. V was pared by 2 bases and J by 10 bases, with 5 bases of the junction left unmatched. Here the CDR3 reads CASSLTGTTEQFF. The CDR3 nucleotides read TGTGCCAGCAGCTTAACGGGGACTACCGAGCAGTTCTTC.

Details on this clone: The sample carries other DNA sequences with the same CDR3. The chain has TRBV7-2 and TRBJ2-5; 10 positions agree with TRBD1. The length of the CDR3 is 15 residues. Germline V gene sequence: CDR1 SGHTA, CDR2 FQGNSA. The J segment lost 5 bases and the V segment lost 4 bases, leaving 7 bases of the junction unmatched. CDR3 sequence reads: CASSSRTGGGETQYF. The CDR3 coding sequence is TGTGCCAGCAGCTCCCGGACAGGGGGAGGGGAGACCCAGTACTTC.

The chain links TRBV28 to TRBJ1-5; D possibly corresponds to TRBD1 (5 bases). V was cut by 7 bases and J by 1 base, with 14 bases left in between. The CDR3 totals 15 residues. CDR1 is MDHEN and CDR2 is SYDVKM in the germline V gene. CDR3 sequence (DNA): TGTGCCAGCATCAACATCGGGGGGAGCAATCAGCCCCAGCATTTT. It specifies CASINIGGSNQPQHF.

This chain joins TRBV11-3 and TRBJ2-5; 9 bases line up with TRBD1. With V trimmed by 2 bases and J by 2 bases, 3 bases remained unmatched. Germline V gene lookup returns CDR1 SGHNT and CDR2 YENEEA. This CDR3 contains 15 residues. In DNA form, the CDR3 reads TGTGCCAGCAGCTTAAGGACAGGGGCTCAAGAGACCCAGTACTTC. This sequence encodes CASSLRTGAQETQYF.

Details on this clone: At one end the junction does not follow the germline gene, possibly because of a read error. The genes are TRBV2 and TRBJ1-5; tentatively, D is TRBD1 (6 bases). Germline CDR1 reads SNHLY; CDR2 reads FYNNEI. CDR3 length: 15 amino acids. The CDR3 protein is CASREGGVSNQPQHF. The CDR3 DNA reads TGTGCCAGCAGGGAAGGGGGGGTTAGCAATCAGCCCCAGCATTTT.

The V call is TRBV10-1, the J call TRBJ2-3, with D possibly being TRBD1 (6 bases). Germline values: CDR1 WNHNN, CDR2 SYGVQD (reference sequence). The CDR3 sequence is 15 residues long. V lost 3 bases, J lost 1 base, and 11 bases lay in between. In DNA, the CDR3 is TGCGCCAGCAGTGACAGGGGACGGGGCACAGATACGCAGTATTTT. It yields the protein CASSDRGRGTDTQYF.

As for this clone: The junction and the germline gene differ at one end; a read error may be behind it. This sequence joins TRBV6-4 and TRBJ1-2; maybe TRBD1 (6 bases). Germline-derived CDR1 and CDR2 are MRHNA and SNTAGT. The CDR3 loop spans 11 amino acids. CDR3 coding DNA: TGTGCCAGCAGTGAGGGACATCGGCTTGCCTTC. Translating gives CASSEGHRLAF.

The chain employs TRBV19 and TRBJ1-2, with TRBD1 matching over 10 bases. This CDR3 spans 12 amino acids. The V and J ends lost 5 bases and 13 bases, in that order; junction bases with no gene match: 7. The germline CDR1 and CDR2 sequences are LNHDA and SQIVND (reference sequence). The CDR3 is CASSARQGAITF. DNA of the CDR3: TGTGCCAGTAGTGCTCGACAGGGGGCGATCACCTTC.